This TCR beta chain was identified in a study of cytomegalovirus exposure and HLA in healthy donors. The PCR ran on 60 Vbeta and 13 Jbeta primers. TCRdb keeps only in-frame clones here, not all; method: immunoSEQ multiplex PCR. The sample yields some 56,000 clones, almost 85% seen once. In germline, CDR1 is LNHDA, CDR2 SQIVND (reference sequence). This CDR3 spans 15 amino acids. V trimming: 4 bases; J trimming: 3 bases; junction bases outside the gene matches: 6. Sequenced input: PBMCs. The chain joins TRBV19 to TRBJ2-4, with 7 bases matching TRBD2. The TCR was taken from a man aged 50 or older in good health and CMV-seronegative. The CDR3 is CASSTSSGGKNIQYF. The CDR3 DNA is TGTGCCAGTAGTACCTCTTCGGGGGGCAAAAACATTCAGTACTTC.